A selection of T cell receptor beta chains follows, all from one sample in a study of blood T cells in healthy people across ages. TCRdb used MiXCR to reprocess the 5' RACE reads, holding one entry per CDR3 protein. The table has approximately 1,700,000 distinct CDR3 sequences, approximately 40% seen once; the top ten hold roughly 23%. Sequenced: blood. These receptors were obtained from a human donor in good health. CDR3s include the opening cysteine and the closing phenylalanine or tryptophan. A D gene is named only where the DNA matches it firmly. Not all rows give a size; the values are once, few, many and, for expanded clones, a class.

clone_size d_call j_call v_call cdr3_nt cdr3_aa
many - TRBJ1-2 TRBV5-6 TGTGCCAGCAGCCATGGGACCGACTATGGCTACACCTTC CASSHGTDYGYTF
- TRBD1 TRBJ1-2 TRBV4-1 TGCGCCAGCAGCCTAGAGATGGGACAGGTTAACTATGGCTACACCTTC CASSLEMGQVNYGYTF
- - TRBJ2-1 TRBV12-3/TRBV12-4 TGTGCCAGCAGTCACGCGGGCTTCCATGAGCAGTTCTTC CASSHAGFHEQFF
few TRBD2 TRBJ2-5 TRBV7-9 TGTGCCAGCAGCACCACCGCCGGGACTAGCGGGGGGTACCAAGAGACCCAGTACTTC CASSTTAGTSGGYQETQYF
- TRBD2 TRBJ2-5 TRBV6-5 TGTGCCAGCAGTATATCGCCTAGCGGGGGGCCACTCCAAGAGACCCAGTACTTC CASSISPSGGPLQETQYF
few - TRBJ2-7 TRBV12-3/TRBV12-4 TGTGCCAGCAGTTTTAGGGCCAGACAAGACTACGAGCAGTACTTC CASSFRARQDYEQYF
- - TRBJ2-3 TRBV5-1 TGCGCCAGCAGCGAGAACGGACTCCCTCTAGAGTATTTT CASSENGLPLEYF
- TRBD2 TRBJ2-7 TRBV3-1 TGTGCCAGCAGCCGACGCGGGACTAGCGGGGACGAGCAGTACTTC CASSRRGTSGDEQYF
- - TRBJ1-2 TRBV5-6 TGTGCCAGCAGCTTGATTTTCTTTGGGGCTAACTATGGCTACACCTTC CASSLIFFGANYGYTF
few TRBD2 TRBJ2-1 TRBV29-1 TGCAGCGTTAGCGGGACTAGCGGGGGCTACAATGAGCAGTTCTTC CSVSGTSGGYNEQFF
many - TRBJ2-1 TRBV29-1 TGCAGCGTTGGGGAGTACAATGAGCAGTTCTTC CSVGEYNEQFF
- - TRBJ1-5 TRBV19 TGTGCCAGCACCGGGACGGCAATGAGGGGCAATCAGCCCCAGCATTTT CASTGTAMRGNQPQHF